One and the same sample provided the 21 T cell receptor beta chains below, sequenced in a study of beta chain features in type 1 diabetes (dated by TCRdb to between 2017 and 2018). The study at large found these results: Type 1 diabetes patients showed a moderate but significant shortening of TCRB CDR3 length in all four CD4+ subsets.

Libraries were built with the immunoSEQ multiplex PCR assay. The High Capacity cDNA Reverse Transcription Kit was used to reverse transcribe all of the isolated RNA, meaning that expressed TCRB transcripts were what got sequenced. Not all clones reach the TCRdb copy of this immuneACCESS table, which keeps in-frame sequences only. Checked studies attribute under half of the gap to unresolved V genes and leave the rest unexplained. Recorded for this sample are some 360,000 clones; 8.5% to 10% of them occurred a single time. The top ten clonotypes cover 0.6% of the sample. These receptors' targets are unknown. Source material: central memory CD4+ T cells from blood. The receptors here all came from a man aged 30-40 years with type 1 diabetes.

Ten or more counts support this clone. The chain has TRBV7-9 and TRBJ2-2; 7 bases are a match to TRBD1. Germline lookup yields CDR1 SEHNR and CDR2 FQNEAQ (reference sequence). This CDR3 spans 15 amino acids. Trimming at V came to 3 bases and at J to 5 bases, leaving 6 bases not matched to a gene. Written as DNA, the CDR3 is TGTGCCAGCAGCTTCCAGGGGGTGGATACCGGGGAGCTGTTTTTT. Translation gives CASSFQGVDTGELFF.

CDR3 sequence: CASSLDNGRNYGYTF. The CDR3 nucleotides are TGTGCCAGCAGCTTAGATAACGGGAGAAACTATGGCTACACCTTC. The chain uses TRBV11-2 and TRBJ1-2; D uncertain. This CDR3 is 15 amino acids long. V lost 0 bases and J lost 2, with 10 bases in between. Germline V gene sequence: CDR1 SGHAT, CDR2 FQNNGV.

The V gene is TRBV18, the J gene TRBJ2-7; 9 nucleotides match TRBD1. The germline CDR1 and CDR2 sequences are KGHSH and LQKENI. This CDR3 region has 15 residues. J gave up 0 bases and V 5 bases, and 5 bases lay outside the gene matches. Written as DNA, the CDR3 is TGTGCCAGCTCAGCGGGACAGGGAGCCTCCTACGAGCAGTACTTC. This gives the protein CASSAGQGASYEQYF.

The sample holds a few counts of this clone. The chain links TRBV4-3 to TRBJ2-7, with 8 bases identical to TRBD2. With V trimmed by 5 bases and J by 0 bases, 6 bases remained unmatched. CDR1 and CDR2 (germline): LGHNA, YSLEER. The CDR3 has 15 residues. CDR3 region: CASSSLADRSYEQYF. The CDR3 DNA sequence: TGCGCCAGCAGCTCACTAGCGGACCGCTCCTACGAGCAGTACTTC.

In regard to this clone: At one end, the junction sequence differs from germline, possibly due to a read error. J is TRBJ1-3 and V is TRBV7-7; D perhaps matches TRBD1 (6 bases). CDR3 length: 14 residues. Germline CDR1 SSHAT, CDR2 FNYEAQ (reference sequence). The CDR3 nucleotides read TGTGCTAGCAGCACAGGGCCTCTAGGAAACACCATATATTTT. This sequence encodes CASSTGPLGNTIYF.

The chain recombines TRBV6-5 with TRBJ1-1; no definite D call. The CDR3 runs to 14 residues. The ends were cut back, 5 bases at V and 1 base at J, with 11 bases in the middle. CDR1 is MNHEY and CDR2 is SVGAGI in the germline V gene. The CDR3 is CASSPPNGNTEAFF. CDR3 bases: TGTGCCAGCAGTCCCCCGAATGGGAACACTGAAGCTTTCTTT.

This clone was recorded at least ten times. The chain couples TRBV27 to TRBJ2-3; a possible D gene is TRBD1 (5 bases). The V and J ends lost 8 bases and 2 bases respectively, with 17 bases between them. Germline V gives CDR1 MNHEY, CDR2 SMNVEV (reference sequence). CDR3 length equals 15 residues. CDR3 sequence: CASDRVRGATDTQYF. The CDR3 bases are TGTGCCAGCGATAGGGTTAGGGGCGCCACAGATACGCAGTATTTT.

This clone was detected a few times. The V and J genes are TRBV6-6 and TRBJ2-6; TRBD2 matches at 8 bases. This CDR3 comprises 15 residues. Trimming at V came to 7 bases and at J to 0 bases, leaving 2 bases not matched to a gene. Germline loops: CDR1 MNHNY, CDR2 SVGAGI (reference sequence). CDR3 residues: CASNGGASGANVLTF. The CDR3 DNA reads as TGTGCCAGCAACGGGGGGGCCTCTGGGGCCAACGTCCTGACTTTC.

This clone was observed a few times. The chain links TRBV19 to TRBJ2-7; D not certain. V gave up 5 bases and J gave up 3 bases, with 11 bases separating them. The germline V gene has CDR1 LNHDA and CDR2 SQIVND (reference sequence). This CDR3 spans 13 amino acids. The CDR3 reads CASSWQIYYEQYF. DNA of the CDR3: TGTGCCAGTAGTTGGCAGATATACTACGAGCAGTACTTC.

This clone was recorded a few times. For the CDR3, the DNA is TGTGCCAGCAGCTTAAACTCGGCCGGGAATAGCAATCAGCCCCAGCATTTT. Residues: CASSLNSAGNSNQPQHF. V usage is TRBV7-3 and J usage is TRBJ1-5; D unclear. The CDR3 covers 17 residues. Germline lookup yields CDR1 SGHTA and CDR2 FQGTGA. V was cut by 1 base and J by 0 bases, with 13 bases left in between.

The chain recombines TRBV6-4 with TRBJ2-3, with 9 bases identical to TRBD2. This CDR3 contains 16 residues. CDR1 MRHNA and CDR2 SNTAGT come from the germline V gene. V lost 0 bases and J lost 6; bases outside the gene matches: 7. This CDR3 is CASSDSTSGEWDTQYF. CDR3 nucleotides: TGTGCCAGCAGTGACTCGACTAGCGGAGAATGGGATACGCAGTATTTT.

This chain uses TRBV7-2 with TRBJ2-7; D may be TRBD2 (5 bases). Trimming removed 4 bases at V and 5 bases at J, with 21 bases between. The CDR3 is 16 amino acids. Germline CDR1 and CDR2: SGHTA and FQGNSA. CDR3 loop: CASSSGVGVARDEQYF. The CDR3 DNA reads TGTGCCAGCAGCTCCGGCGTGGGAGTAGCCCGGGACGAGCAGTACTTC.

This clone was counted only a few times. The rearrangement uses TRBV30 and TRBJ2-7; 14 bases align to TRBD2. CDR3 length: 15 amino acids. The V gene end was trimmed by 6 bases and the J gene end by 6 bases; junction bases not matched to a gene: 10. Germline values: CDR1 GTSNPN, CDR2 SVGIG (reference sequence). The DNA for the CDR3 is TGTGCCTGCGTCTCCGGGACTAGCGGGAGAGCCGAGCAGTACTTC. Its translation is CACVSGTSGRAEQYF. Full variable domain (missing parts from reference TRBV30 and TRBJ2-7): SQTIHQWPATLVQPVGSPLSLECTVEGTSNPNLYWYRQAAGRGLQLLFYSVGIGQISSEVPQNLSASRPQDRQFILSSKKLLLSDSGFYLCACVSGTSGRAEQYFGPGTRLTVT.

This clone showed up just a few times. V and J are TRBV5-1 and TRBJ1-3; no clear D. The CDR3 sequence is 14 residues long. Trimming took 4 bases from V and 2 from J, leaving 10 bases between them. Germline lookup yields CDR1 SGHRS and CDR2 YFSETQ. The CDR3 is CASSREGTGNTIYF. The CDR3 nucleotides read TGCGCCAGCAGCAGGGAGGGAACTGGAAACACCATATATTTT.

This chain links TRBV19 with TRBJ1-5, with D uncertain. This CDR3 contains 14 residues. The germline V gene has CDR1 LNHDA and CDR2 SQIVND (reference sequence). The V end was cut by 5 bases, the J end by 6 bases, with 14 bases between. The CDR3, as DNA: TGTGCCAGTAGTCCCGATCGGGGTCCTCAGCCCCAGCATTTT. The encoded protein is CASSPDRGPQPQHF.

This clone has a handful of counts. The chain employs TRBV19 and TRBJ1-1; D remains unclear. V dropped 6 bases and J dropped 0 bases, with 17 bases sitting between them. Germline CDR1 is LNHDA and CDR2 is SQIVND (reference sequence). The CDR3 consists of 16 residues. The CDR3 nucleotides are TGTGCCAGTAGACCGAGAGGCAGATCAATGAACACTGAAGCTTTCTTT. Amino acids: CASRPRGRSMNTEAFF. Together with reference TRBV19 and TRBJ1-1, the CDR3 gives the full variable domain: DGGITQSPKYLFRKEGQNVTLSCEQNLNHDAMYWYRQDPGQGLRLIYYSQIVNDFQKGDIAEGYSVSREKKESFPLTVTSAQKNPTAFYLCASRPRGRSMNTEAFFGQGTRLTVV.

This clone has only a few counts. The CDR3, as DNA: TGTGCCAGCAGCTTAGCGGTACCCGAGACCCAGTACTTC. Its protein product is CASSLAVPETQYF. The chain combines TRBV7-2 with TRBJ2-5; unclear D gene. Trimming took 0 bases from V and 5 from J, leaving 7 bases between them. Germline CDR1 SGHTA, CDR2 FQGNSA. The CDR3 sequence is 13 residues long.

CDR3 in amino acids: CASSLGLSGNTIYF. For the CDR3, the DNA is TGTGCCAGCAGCTTAGGTTTATCTGGAAACACCATATATTTT. The chain uses TRBV11-1 and TRBJ1-3; unclear D gene. The CDR3 has 14 residues. V was shortened by 1 base and J by 1 base, with 5 bases between the two germline ends. The germline CDR1 and CDR2 sequences are SGHAT and FQDESV (reference sequence).

This clone came up many times. The rearrangement joins TRBV18 to TRBJ2-5; 7 positions agree with TRBD1. The CDR3 length is 15 residues. The trim removed 3 bases at V and 0 bases at J, leaving 4 bases unmatched. Per germline, CDR1 KGHSH and CDR2 LQKENI. The CDR3 sequence: CASSPSDRHQETQYF. CDR3 nucleotide sequence: TGTGCCAGCTCACCTTCGGACAGGCACCAAGAGACCCAGTACTTC. Looking up the rest from reference TRBV18 and TRBJ2-5 gives the full variable domain: NAGVMQNPRHLVRRRGQEARLRCSPMKGHSHVYWYRQLPEEGLKFMVYLQKENIIDESGMPKERFSAEFPKEGPSILRIQQVVRGDSAAYFCASSPSDRHQETQYFGPGTRLLVL.

This chain connects TRBV4-2 to TRBJ2-1; D remains ambiguous. The V gene lost 5 bases and the J gene lost 5 bases, with 13 bases spanning the gap. This CDR3 contains 14 residues. The germline V gene encodes CDR1 LGHNA and CDR2 YNFKEQ. CDR3 nucleotides: TGTGCCAGCAGCTTACAGCCCTCTAACAATGAGCAGTTCTTC. This codes for CASSLQPSNNEQFF.

This clone showed up many times. The J gene is TRBJ2-7, the V gene TRBV28, with D perhaps TRBD1 (5 bases). The CDR3 totals 12 residues. CDR1 MDHEN and CDR2 SYDVKM come from the germline V gene. The CDR3 nucleotides read TGTGCCAGCAGCACGGTTTCTGACAGATTACGGGTC. Protein: CASSTVSDRLRV.